A single sample is the source of the 32 T cell receptor beta chains below, sequenced in a study of Graves' ophthalmopathy and Graves' hyperthyroidism. RNA transcripts were the template, and TCR beta CDR3 regions were amplified from them. RT-PCR with HTBI primers came first, then second-round multiplex PCR. MiXCR, applied by TCRdb to the multiplex PCR reads, yields one record per CDR3 protein. In the table there are 600,000 to 700,000 distinct CDR3 sequences, under 50% of which are singletons. Sequenced sample: peripheral blood. These receptor sequences come from an adult man with Graves' ophthalmopathy.

The chain is built from TRBV29-1 and TRBJ1-2, with a weak D call TRBD1 (5 bases). V was trimmed by 4 bases and J by 5 bases, leaving 11 bases between them. CDR3 length: 12 amino acids. Germline V gene lookup returns CDR1 SQVTM and CDR2 ANQGSEA. The CDR3 spells CSVGMGGYGYTF. DNA of the CDR3: TGCAGCGTTGGCATGGGGGGTTATGGCTACACCTTC.

V gene TRBV25-1 combines with J gene TRBJ1-3, with 9 bases that match TRBD1. Trimming at V came to 4 bases and at J to 1 base, leaving 2 bases not matched to a gene. There are 15 residues in the CDR3. Germline V gives CDR1 MGHDK, CDR2 SYGVNS. CDR3 protein: CASSADRGSGNTIYF. For the CDR3, the DNA is TGTGCCAGCAGTGCGGACAGGGGTTCTGGAAACACCATATATTTT.

This clonotype was found many times. The chain links TRBV5-5 to TRBJ1-4, with D tentatively TRBD1 (6 bases). Trimming removed 2 bases at V and 3 bases at J, with 11 bases between. The germline gives CDR1 SGHKS, CDR2 YYEKEE (reference sequence). CDR3 size: 15 residues. As DNA, the CDR3 is TGTGCCAGCAGCTTAGTTGGGGGGCCTAATGAAAAACTGTTTTTT. This gives the protein CASSLVGGPNEKLFF.

This clonotype was counted many times. This sequence joins TRBV5-1 and TRBJ2-5, with D perhaps given as TRBD1 or TRBD2 (5 bases each). The CDR3 runs to 14 residues. CDR1 and CDR2 from the germline V gene are SGHRS and YFSETQ. The V and J ends lost 4 bases and 1 base respectively, with 11 bases between them. In DNA, the CDR3 is TGCGCCAGCAGCGTCATCGGGACCCAAGAGACCCAGTACTTC. It codes for CASSVIGTQETQYF. The whole variable domain, filled in from reference TRBV5-1 and TRBJ2-5, reads KAGVTQTPRYLIKTRGQQVTLSCSPISGHRSVSWYQQTPGQGLQFLFEYFSETQRNKGNFPGRFSGRQFSNSRSEMNVSTLELGDSALYLCASSVIGTQETQYFGPGTRLLVL.

DNA for the CDR3: TGTGCCAGCAGCTTGGCCGAGGGGCTCAACACTGAAGCTTTCTTT. Amino acid sequence: CASSLAEGLNTEAFF. The chain combines TRBV24-1 with TRBJ1-1; maybe TRBD1 (5 bases). This CDR3 contains 15 residues. V was shortened by 11 bases and J by 2 bases, with 20 bases between the two germline ends. Germline lookup yields CDR1 KGHDR and CDR2 SFDVKD.

There are a few counts of this clonotype. The chain recombines TRBV2 with TRBJ2-7; 13 positions match TRBD2. Germline V gives CDR1 SNHLY, CDR2 FYNNEI. The ends lost 7 bases at V and 4 bases at J; junction bases unmatched: 4. This CDR3 contains 14 residues. In nucleotides, the CDR3 is TGTGCCAGCACCAGGACTAGCGGGGGTTACGAGCAGTACTTC. Translated, it gives CASTRTSGGYEQYF.

There are many counts of this clonotype. The rearrangement uses TRBV7-8 and TRBJ1-2, with D unclear. Looked up from germline, CDR1 is SGHVS and CDR2 is FQNEAQ. Trimming pared 6 bases from V and 2 bases from J, leaving 10 bases between. This CDR3 region has 13 residues. CDR3 protein: CASSQNLNYGYTF. The CDR3 DNA reads TGTGCCAGCAGTCAGAACCTAAACTATGGCTACACCTTC.

This clonotype was observed once. The rearrangement joins TRBV29-1 to TRBJ2-2; D remains unclear. This CDR3 is built from 12 residues. Germline CDR1 reads SQVTM; CDR2 reads ANQGSEA. Trimming pared 7 bases from V and 6 bases from J, leaving 12 bases between. This CDR3 reads CSAETGAGELFF. The CDR3 region has the DNA TGCAGCGCCGAGACTGGCGCCGGGGAGCTGTTTTTT.

With regard to this clonotype: This clone may be a read error of a much larger clone one base away. This chain joins TRBV11-2 and TRBJ2-7; TRBD2 is a possible D gene (6 bases). CDR1 SGHAT and CDR2 FQNNGV come from the germline V gene. This CDR3 has 12 residues. Trimming shortened V by 7 bases and J by 9 bases, and 16 bases separated the two germline ends. CDR3 protein: CASTGEGPGQYF. The DNA of the CDR3 is TGTGCCAGCACGGGAGAGGGTCCCGGGCAGTACTTC.

The table lists this clonotype with many counts. The chain employs TRBV9 and TRBJ1-6; 8 positions agree with TRBD1. Germline-derived CDR1 and CDR2 are SGDLS and YYNGEE. Trimming removed 2 bases from V and 5 bases from J; junction bases left unmatched: 6. This CDR3 is 16 amino acids long. CDR3 nucleotide sequence: TGTGCCAGCAGCGTTGGTCAGGGGGCCGATAATTCACCCCTCCACTTT. It translates to CASSVGQGADNSPLHF.

In this sample, this clonotype turned up many times. The chain carries TRBV7-2 and TRBJ1-3, with 8 bases fitting TRBD1. The CDR3 extends over 17 amino acids. CDR1 and CDR2 from the germline V gene are SGHTA and FQGNSA. V shed 3 bases and J 6 bases; nucleotides not matched to a gene: 13. The CDR3 bases are TGTGCCAGCAGCTTCCCTCGGGGACAGGCGACGGAAAACACCATATATTTT. This sequence encodes CASSFPRGQATENTIYF. The entire variable domain, with the rest obtained from reference TRBV7-2 and TRBJ1-3, is as follows: GAGVSQSPSNKVTEKGKDVELRCDPISGHTALYWYRQSLGQGLEFLIYFQGNSAPDKSGLPSDRFSAERTGGSVSTLTIQRTQQEDSAVYLCASSFPRGQATENTIYFGEGSWLTVV.

This clonotype was seen at least ten times. The CDR3 reads CASSPLRTSGRGNTGELFF. The CDR3 nucleotides are TGTGCCAGCAGTCCCCTGAGGACTAGCGGGAGGGGGAACACCGGGGAGCTGTTTTTT. This rearrangement joins TRBV25-1 to TRBJ2-2; TRBD2 matches 15 bases. Trimming removed 5 bases from V and 1 base from J; junction bases left unmatched: 8. The germline gives CDR1 MGHDK, CDR2 SYGVNS. The CDR3 is 19 amino acids.

This clonotype was picked up many times. J is TRBJ2-5 and V is TRBV15; weak D call: TRBD2 (6 bases). There are 15 residues in the CDR3. CDR1 LNHNV and CDR2 YYDKDF come from the germline V gene (reference sequence). With 3 bases removed from V and 1 base from J, the gap between germline ends came to 12 bases. CDR3 DNA: TGTGCCACCAGCAGTCGCCGGAGGGGCCAAGAGACCCAGTACTTC. Translated: CATSSRRRGQETQYF.

The V call is TRBV6-6, the J call TRBJ1-2; 8 nucleotides line up with TRBD1. This CDR3 spans 13 amino acids. J gave up 4 bases and V 8 bases, and 6 bases lay outside the gene matches. Germline-derived CDR1 and CDR2 are MNHNY and SVGAGI (reference sequence). DNA for the CDR3: TGTGCCAGCGTCTCGGGACAGGCCTATGGCTACACCTTC. Encoded protein: CASVSGQAYGYTF.

CDR3 amino acids: CASSGEPLQETQYF. In DNA, the CDR3 is TGCGCCAGCAGTGGGGAGCCCTTGCAAGAGACCCAGTACTTC. The chain joins TRBV5-1 to TRBJ2-5, with D perhaps TRBD2 (5 bases). This CDR3 has 14 residues. Germline lookup yields CDR1 SGHRS and CDR2 YFSETQ. Trimming cost V 5 bases and J 2 bases, with 13 bases left between them.

This rearrangement joins TRBV20-1 to TRBJ2-3; D is undetermined. The V gene lost 1 base and the J gene lost 1 base, with 3 bases spanning the gap. The CDR3 has 12 residues. The germline V gene encodes CDR1 DFQATT and CDR2 SNEGSKA (reference sequence). The CDR3: CSARVGTDTQYF. DNA of the CDR3: TGCAGTGCTAGAGTGGGCACAGATACGCAGTATTTT.

The chain links TRBV29-1 to TRBJ1-1; D uncertain. V was shortened by 1 base and J by 1 base, with 7 bases between the two germline ends. Germline assignment: CDR1 SQVTM and CDR2 ANQGSEA. CDR3 length equals 13 residues. The CDR3 nucleotides read TGCAGCGTTGAAGCACCCAAGAACACTGAAGCTTTCTTT. It is translated as CSVEAPKNTEAFF.

This clonotype appeared once. The V and J genes are TRBV12-3 or TRBV12-4 and TRBJ1-3; no clear D. The CDR3 covers 9 residues. Trimming pared 7 bases from V and 8 bases from J, leaving 3 bases between. The CDR3 here is CASTDTIYF. The CDR3, as DNA: TGTGCCAGCACCGACACCATATATTTT.

Details on this clonotype: The missing conserved phenylalanine or tryptophan at the end of this CDR3 makes a read error likely. This sequence joins TRBV7-9 and TRBJ1-1; 8 positions match TRBD1. Germline CDR1 and CDR2: SEHNR and FQNEAQ (reference sequence). CDR3 size: 16 residues. Trimming removed 3 bases from V and 5 bases from J; junction bases left unmatched: 11. Here the CDR3 reads CASSLGPGGAMTEAFS. For the CDR3, the DNA is TGTGCCAGCAGCTTGGGTCCAGGGGGCGCGATGACTGAAGCTTTCTCT.

The gene calls are TRBV7-8 and TRBJ2-7, with 11 bases fitting TRBD2. The CDR3 runs to 16 residues. The junction had 11 bases not matched to a gene; V was cut back by 3 bases and J by 7 bases. The germline CDR1 and CDR2 sequences are SGHVS and FQNEAQ. In DNA, the CDR3 is TGTGCCAGCAGCTTTGACAGACTAGCGGGGTACAATGAGCAGTACTTC. This gives the protein CASSFDRLAGYNEQYF.

In this sample, this clonotype turned up many times. The chain links TRBV7-8 to TRBJ1-2; maybe TRBD1 (6 bases). The V gene lost 5 bases and the J gene lost 6 bases, with 19 bases spanning the gap. This CDR3 comprises 15 residues. CDR1 and CDR2 from the germline V gene are SGHVS and FQNEAQ. The CDR3 protein is CASSPENWGQDGYTF. CDR3 bases: TGTGCCAGCAGCCCCGAGAATTGGGGGCAGGATGGCTACACCTTC. The whole variable domain, filled in from reference TRBV7-8 and TRBJ1-2, reads GAGVSQSPRYKVAKRGQDVALRCDPISGHVSLFWYQQALGQGPEFLTYFQNEAQLDKSGLPSDRFFAERPEGSVSTLKIQRTQQEDSAVYLCASSPENWGQDGYTFGSGTRLTVV.

The rearrangement links TRBV29-1 to TRBJ2-5; the match to TRBD2 covers 9 bases. After removal of 6 bases from V and 5 bases from J, the junction contained 10 bases not matched to a gene. Germline values: CDR1 SQVTM, CDR2 ANQGSEA. The CDR3 loop spans 14 amino acids. The CDR3 nucleotides read TGCAGCGTCGCCGGGAGCGGGGGGCAGGAGACCCAGTACTTC. It specifies CSVAGSGGQETQYF.

Ten or more counts support this clonotype. The DNA for the CDR3 is TGTGCCACCAGTGATTCGGGCAGGAGCACCGGGGAGCTGTTTTTT. Amino acid sequence: CATSDSGRSTGELFF. This chain links TRBV24-1 with TRBJ2-2; D is unresolved. CDR3 length equals 15 residues. The germline V gene encodes CDR1 KGHDR and CDR2 SFDVKD. The V and J ends lost 2 bases and 4 bases respectively, with 10 bases between them.

In the case of this clonotype: A much larger clone sits a single nucleotide away, making a read error possible. The chain joins TRBV14 to TRBJ1-1; TRBD1 is a possible D gene (6 bases). CDR1 SGHDN and CDR2 FVKESK come from the germline V gene. The CDR3 loop spans 16 amino acids. CDR3 residues: CASSQAWGQMNTEAIF. In nucleotides, the CDR3 is TGTGCCAGCAGCCAAGCCTGGGGACAAATGAACACTGAAGCTATCTTT.

Comment on this clonotype: The junction shows a germline mismatch at one end, possibly a read error. The V and J genes are TRBV24-1 and TRBJ1-2, with D possibly TRBD1 on 6 matching bases. The length of the CDR3 is 14 residues. Germline CDR1 reads KGHDR; CDR2 reads SFDVKD. The CDR3, as DNA: TGTGCCAGCAGTAGGACACAGGGTCTCTATGGCTACACCTTC. This translates into CASSRTQGLYGYTF.

This chain uses TRBV7-8 with TRBJ2-5; D remains unclear. In germline, CDR1 is SGHVS, CDR2 FQNEAQ. V was cut by 6 bases and J by 7 bases, with 12 bases left in between. CDR3 length equals 12 residues. The CDR3 bases are TGTGCCAGCAGTTCCGCGGCAGGGACCCAGTACTTC. It translates to CASSSAAGTQYF.

This clonotype appeared many times. V usage is TRBV10-3 and J usage is TRBJ1-2; D is undetermined. The CDR3 has 15 residues. V lost 0 bases to trimming and J lost 4 bases, with 12 bases between them. The germline gives CDR1 ENHRY, CDR2 SYGVKD. The CDR3, as DNA: TGTGCCATCAGTGAGTCATGGGAAGATGGCTATGGCTACACCTTC. It is translated as CAISESWEDGYGYTF.

This clonotype was seen repeatedly, ten times or more. The chain uses TRBV15 and TRBJ1-1; possibly TRBD1 for D (6 bases). The CDR3 is 14 amino acids. Germline assignment: CDR1 LNHNV and CDR2 YYDKDF (reference sequence). The V end lost 6 bases, the J end lost 2 bases, and 13 bases lay between the germline ends. The DNA for the CDR3 is TGTGCCACCAGGCAGACAGGAAGTAACACTGAAGCTTTCTTT. Its protein is CATRQTGSNTEAFF.

In the case of this clonotype: With a much larger clone just one base away, this may be a read error. This chain connects TRBV2 to TRBJ1-1; D remains unclear. This CDR3 has 16 residues. Trimming cost V 5 bases and J 3 bases, with 19 bases left between them. Germline V gene data show CDR1 as SNHLY and CDR2 as FYNNEI. CDR3 nucleotides: TGTGCCAGCAGTTACCAGGCCGCGCCCTTGGACACTGAAGCTTTCTTT. Translated, it gives CASSYQAAPLDTEAFF.

In its sample, this clonotype was seen many times. V and J are TRBV5-8 and TRBJ2-5; 14 bases match TRBD2. The CDR3 is 15 amino acids. CDR1 is SGHTS and CDR2 is YDEGEE in the germline V gene. V lost 6 bases to trimming and J lost 5 bases; unmatched junction nucleotides: 6. The CDR3 here is CASNSRTSGRETQYF. In DNA form, the CDR3 reads TGTGCCAGCAACTCCAGGACTAGCGGGAGGGAGACCCAGTACTTC.

The chain uses TRBV7-8 and TRBJ2-7; 10 nucleotides line up with TRBD2. The germline gives CDR1 SGHVS, CDR2 FQNEAQ. The CDR3 covers 14 residues. V gave up 6 bases and J gave up 3 bases; unmatched junction bases: 5. CDR3 sequence: CASSPSGSYYEQYF. Written as DNA, the CDR3 is TGTGCCAGCAGTCCTAGCGGGAGTTACTACGAGCAGTACTTC.

The V and J genes are TRBV9 and TRBJ1-1; D gene uncertain. The CDR3 is 15 residues long. V gave up 4 bases and J gave up 0 bases, with 13 bases separating them. Germline assignment: CDR1 SGDLS and CDR2 YYNGEE. The CDR3 loop is CASSQVALMNTEAFF. The CDR3 DNA reads as TGTGCCAGCAGCCAAGTGGCGCTCATGAACACTGAAGCTTTCTTT.